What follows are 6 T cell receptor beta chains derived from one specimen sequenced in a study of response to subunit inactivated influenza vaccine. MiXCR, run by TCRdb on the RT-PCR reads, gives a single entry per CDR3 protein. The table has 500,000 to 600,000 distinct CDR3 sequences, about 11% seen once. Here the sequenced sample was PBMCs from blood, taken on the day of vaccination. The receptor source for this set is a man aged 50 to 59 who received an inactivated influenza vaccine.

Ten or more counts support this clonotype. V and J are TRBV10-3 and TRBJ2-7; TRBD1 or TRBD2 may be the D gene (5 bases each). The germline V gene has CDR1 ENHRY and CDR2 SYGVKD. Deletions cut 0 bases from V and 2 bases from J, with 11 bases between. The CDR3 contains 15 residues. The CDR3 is CAISESRGLTYEQYF. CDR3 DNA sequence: TGTGCCATCAGTGAGTCGAGGGGCCTTACCTACGAGCAGTACTTC.

The CDR3 DNA follows: TGTGCCAGCAGCTTGGCGAGGACAGGGGCCGACGAGCAGTACTTC. Amino acids: CASSLARTGADEQYF. The chain uses TRBV7-2 and TRBJ2-7, with 9 bases matching TRBD1. The V gene end was trimmed by 3 bases and the J gene end by 5 bases; junction bases not matched to a gene: 8. The V gene's germline CDR1 is SGHTA and CDR2 FQGNSA. This CDR3 comprises 15 residues.

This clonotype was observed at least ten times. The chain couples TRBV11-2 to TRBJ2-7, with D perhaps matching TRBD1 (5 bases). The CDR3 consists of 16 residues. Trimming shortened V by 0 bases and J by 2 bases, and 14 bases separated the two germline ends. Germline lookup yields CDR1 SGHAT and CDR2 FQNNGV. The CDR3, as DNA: TGTGCCAGCAGCTTAGATGGACATAGTATGACCTACGAGCAGTACTTC. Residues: CASSLDGHSMTYEQYF.

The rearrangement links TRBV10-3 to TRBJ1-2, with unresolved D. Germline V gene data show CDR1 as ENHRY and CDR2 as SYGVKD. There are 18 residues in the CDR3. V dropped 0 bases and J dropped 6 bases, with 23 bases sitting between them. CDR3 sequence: CAISESIVRTDSTHGYTF. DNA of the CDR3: TGTGCCATCAGTGAGTCGATCGTCAGGACGGATTCAACTCATGGCTACACCTTC.

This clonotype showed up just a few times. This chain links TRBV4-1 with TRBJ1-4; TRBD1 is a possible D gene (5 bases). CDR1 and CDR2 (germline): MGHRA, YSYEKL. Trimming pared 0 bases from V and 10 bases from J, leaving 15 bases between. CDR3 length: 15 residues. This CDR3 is CASSQDGGDSGKLFF. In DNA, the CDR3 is TGCGCCAGCAGCCAAGACGGGGGAGACAGCGGAAAACTGTTTTTT.

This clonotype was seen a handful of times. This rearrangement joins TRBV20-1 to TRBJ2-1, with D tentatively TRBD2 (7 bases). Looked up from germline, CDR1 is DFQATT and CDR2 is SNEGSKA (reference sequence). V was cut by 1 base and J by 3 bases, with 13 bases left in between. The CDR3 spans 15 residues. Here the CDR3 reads CSARASGTNYNEQFF. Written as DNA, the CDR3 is TGCAGTGCTAGAGCCAGCGGGACAAACTACAATGAGCAGTTCTTC.